This T cell receptor beta chain came from a study of T cell changes during pregnancy in multiple sclerosis. The CDR3 runs 14 residues. Between the trimmed V and J ends, which lost 6 bases and 0 bases, there was a span of 8 bases. Germline CDR1 reads MDHEN; CDR2 reads SYDVKM. Some clones are missing from TCRdb's copy, which holds only in-frame ones; the method was immunoSEQ multiplex PCR. The table records roughly 40,000 clones, 91% of them present only once. The chain links TRBV28 to TRBJ1-4; D uncertain. The clonotype was recovered from a female donor in good health, enrolled as a control in a pregnancy study. Sample: CD4+ T cells from peripheral blood mononuclear cells, taken in the second trimester of pregnancy. In nucleotides, the CDR3 is TGTGCCAGCAGCGAAGTAGCAACTAATGAAAAACTGTTTTTT. Translation: CASSEVATNEKLFF.